This T cell receptor (beta chain) was identified in a study of shared clonotypes between healthy human individuals. Turning to the study itself: Each donor had three CD4 naive, three CD4 memory, two CD8 naive and one CD8 memory plate.

CDR1 is SGHRS, CDR2 YFSETQ, per germline. V was clipped by 7 bases and J by 4 bases, with 14 bases between them. The CDR3 consists of 13 residues. Every contributor of samples was a Caucasian grown-up residing in Nashville, Tennessee. Repertoires were generated with immunoSEQ multiplex PCR, while TCRdb's copy carries only in-frame clones and drops some. The sample has about a million clones; roughly 80% are singletons. The chain links TRBV5-1 to TRBJ1-1, with unresolved D. The receptor was isolated from a man younger than 30 in good health. Some clones in this sample may be carry-over from other donors' samples. The specimen was memory CD4+ T cells from PBMCs. Subset given: CD45RA-negative fraction. CDR3 DNA sequence: TGCGCCAGCCGGGAGGGTGTTTTCACTGAAGCTTTCTTT. Translating gives CASREGVFTEAFF.